This entry features one T cell receptor beta chain sequence. The antigen is unknown. The data originate from a study of CD8+CD57+ T cells in acquired aplastic anemia. Across the study: The DNA of sorted CD4+ and CD8+ cells averaged approximately 3.4 ug.

The study, taken as a whole, reports: Patients and controls shared 25 to 35 CD8+ CDR3 sequences, highly expressed in patients.

Patients picked for sequencing had shown CD8+CD57+ cell expansion detected by flow cytometry. Investigators profiled TCR beta VDJ and CDR3 from genomic DNA template. TCRdb reprocessed the reads with MiXCR, giving one entry per CDR3 protein. Of approximately 300,000 distinct CDR3 sequences in the sample, roughly 59% were seen once. The sequence was obtained from a human donor with aplastic anemia. Sequences were obtained from sorted CD4+, CD8+, or CD8+CD57+ T cells (not recorded which) from PBMCs.

CDR3 coding DNA: TGCAGTGCTGAACTAGCGGGCACAGATACGCAGTATTTT. Translated: CSAELAGTDTQYF. This chain connects TRBV20-1 to TRBJ2-3; 8 bases fit TRBD2. Germline CDR1 reads DFQATT; CDR2 reads SNEGSKA (reference sequence). J gave up 1 base and V 5 bases, and 2 bases lay outside the gene matches. This CDR3 is 13 amino acids long.